This T cell receptor beta chain was sequenced during a study of blood T cell repertoires in COVID-19. Study-level background: Donors in the United States, Italy and Spain gave samples during acute or convalescent COVID-19. PBMCs, B-cell-depleted T cells, or T cells provided the cDNA or gDNA that made up the material.

Methods used by the authors: Reference gene primer amplification gave estimated nucleated cell counts. Sequencing used immunoSEQ multiplex PCR; TCRdb keeps in-frame clones, though not all of them. The DNA was the basis for D and trimming; V, J and clone size are from that table. The top ten clones hold around 20% of a sample with some 190,000 clones, roughly 80% of them seen once. The CDR3 is 16 amino acids. The germline V gene encodes CDR1 LGHDT and CDR2 YNNKEL (reference sequence). V gave up 2 bases and J gave up 6 bases; unmatched junction bases: 9. The sequence derives from a human donor in a cohort sampled during active COVID-19. Sample: peripheral blood. The chain joins TRBV3-1 (or the pseudogene TRBV3-2) to TRBJ1-2; 10 nucleotides line up with TRBD1. CDR3 sequence (DNA): TGTGCCAGCAGCCAACACTGGGGACAGGGGAGGGATGGCTACACCTTC. Residues: CASSQHWGQGRDGYTF.